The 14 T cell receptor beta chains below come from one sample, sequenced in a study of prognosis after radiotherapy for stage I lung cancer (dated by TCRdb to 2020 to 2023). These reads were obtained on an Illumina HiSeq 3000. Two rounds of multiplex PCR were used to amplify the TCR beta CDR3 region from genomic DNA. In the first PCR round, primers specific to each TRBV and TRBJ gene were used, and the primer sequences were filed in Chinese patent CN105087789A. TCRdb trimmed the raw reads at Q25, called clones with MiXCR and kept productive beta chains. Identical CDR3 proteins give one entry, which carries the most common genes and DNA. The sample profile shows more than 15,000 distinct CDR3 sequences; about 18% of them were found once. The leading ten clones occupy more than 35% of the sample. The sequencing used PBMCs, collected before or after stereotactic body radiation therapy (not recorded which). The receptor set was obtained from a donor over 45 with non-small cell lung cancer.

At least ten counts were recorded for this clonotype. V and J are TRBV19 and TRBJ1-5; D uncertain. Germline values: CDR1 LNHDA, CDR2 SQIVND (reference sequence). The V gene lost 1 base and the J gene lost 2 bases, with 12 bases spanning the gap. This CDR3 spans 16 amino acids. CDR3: CASSIVRVLGNQPQHF. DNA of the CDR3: TGTGCCAGTAGTATAGTTCGGGTCTTGGGCAATCAGCCCCAGCATTTT.

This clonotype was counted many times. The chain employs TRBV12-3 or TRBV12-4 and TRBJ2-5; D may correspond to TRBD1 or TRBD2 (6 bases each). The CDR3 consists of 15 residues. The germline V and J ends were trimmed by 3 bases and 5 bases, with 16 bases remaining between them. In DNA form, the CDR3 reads TGTGCCAGCAGTTTGAGTGGGGGGCTGTTCGAGACCCAGTACTTC. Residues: CASSLSGGLFETQYF.

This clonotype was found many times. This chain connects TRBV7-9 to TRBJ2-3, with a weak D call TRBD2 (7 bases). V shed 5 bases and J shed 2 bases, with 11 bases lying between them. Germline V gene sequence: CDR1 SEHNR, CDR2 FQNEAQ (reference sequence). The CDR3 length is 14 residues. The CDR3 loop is CASSVGGDTDTQYF. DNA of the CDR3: TGTGCCAGCAGCGTAGGGGGGGACACAGATACGCAGTATTTT.

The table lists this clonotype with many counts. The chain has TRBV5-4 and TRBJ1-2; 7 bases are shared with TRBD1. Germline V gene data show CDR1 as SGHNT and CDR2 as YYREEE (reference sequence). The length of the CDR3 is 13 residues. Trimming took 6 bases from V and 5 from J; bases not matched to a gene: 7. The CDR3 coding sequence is TGTGCCAGCACCAGGGGGACGGAGTATGGCTACACCTTC. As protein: CASTRGTEYGYTF.

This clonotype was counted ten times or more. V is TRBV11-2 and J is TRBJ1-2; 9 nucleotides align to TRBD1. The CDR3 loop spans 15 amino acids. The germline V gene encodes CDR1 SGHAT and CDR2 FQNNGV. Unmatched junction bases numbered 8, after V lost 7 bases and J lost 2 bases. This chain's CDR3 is CASKLSGTGNYGYTF. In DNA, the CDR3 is TGTGCCAGCAAACTTAGTGGGACAGGGAACTATGGCTACACCTTC.

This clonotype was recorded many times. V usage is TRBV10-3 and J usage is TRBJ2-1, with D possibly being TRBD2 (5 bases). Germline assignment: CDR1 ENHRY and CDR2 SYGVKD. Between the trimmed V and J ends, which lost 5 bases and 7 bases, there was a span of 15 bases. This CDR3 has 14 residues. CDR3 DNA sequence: TGTGCCATCAGTCCTAGCCGAGCGGAGAATGAGCAGTTCTTC. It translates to CAISPSRAENEQFF.

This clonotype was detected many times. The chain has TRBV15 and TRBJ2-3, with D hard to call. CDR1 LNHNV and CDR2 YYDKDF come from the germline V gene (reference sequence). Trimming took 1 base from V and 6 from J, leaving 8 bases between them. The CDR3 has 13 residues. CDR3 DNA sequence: TGTGCCACCAGCAGAGGTAGCTCGGATACGCAGTATTTT. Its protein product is CATSRGSSDTQYF.

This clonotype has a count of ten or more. CDR3 sequence (DNA): TGTGCCAGCAGCTTACCGAACAGGGGGAACTACGAGCAGTACGTC. Translating it yields CASSLPNRGNYEQYV. This chain uses TRBV7-7 with TRBJ2-7, with 8 bases that match TRBD1. The V and J ends lost 2 bases and 3 bases, in that order; junction bases with no gene match: 6. The CDR3 extends over 15 amino acids. The germline gives CDR1 SSHAT, CDR2 FNYEAQ (reference sequence).

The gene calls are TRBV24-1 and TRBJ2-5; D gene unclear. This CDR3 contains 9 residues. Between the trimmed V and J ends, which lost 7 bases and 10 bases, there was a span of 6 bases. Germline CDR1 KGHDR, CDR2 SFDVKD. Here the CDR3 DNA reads TGTGCCACCAGAAGAGACCAGTACTTC. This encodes CATRRDQYF.

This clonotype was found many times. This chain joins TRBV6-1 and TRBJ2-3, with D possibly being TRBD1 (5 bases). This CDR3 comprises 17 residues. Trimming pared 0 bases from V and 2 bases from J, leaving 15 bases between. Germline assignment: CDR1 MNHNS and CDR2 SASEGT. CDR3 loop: CASSEAWWGRNTDTQYF. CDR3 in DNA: TGTGCCAGCAGTGAAGCTTGGTGGGGCAGGAACACAGATACGCAGTATTTT.

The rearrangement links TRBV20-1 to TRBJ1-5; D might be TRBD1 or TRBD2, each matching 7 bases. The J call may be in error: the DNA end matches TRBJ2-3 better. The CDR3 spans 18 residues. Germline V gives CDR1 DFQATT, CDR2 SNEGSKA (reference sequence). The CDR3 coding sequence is TGCAGTGCTAGTGACGTCCGGGGAGAGGGAGGGGGCAATCAGCCCCAGTATTTT. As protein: CSASDVRGEGGGNQPQYF.

The CDR3, as DNA: TGTGCCAGCACCGTTTGGGGGGGGGGCCTTAGGTATGAGCAGTTCTTC. It encodes CASTVWGGGLRYEQFF. This rearrangement joins TRBV6-2 or TRBV6-3 to TRBJ2-1; D might be TRBD2 (7 bases). CDR1 and CDR2 (germline): MNHEY, SVGEGT. This CDR3 spans 16 amino acids. V was clipped by 7 bases and J by 8 bases, with 24 bases between them.

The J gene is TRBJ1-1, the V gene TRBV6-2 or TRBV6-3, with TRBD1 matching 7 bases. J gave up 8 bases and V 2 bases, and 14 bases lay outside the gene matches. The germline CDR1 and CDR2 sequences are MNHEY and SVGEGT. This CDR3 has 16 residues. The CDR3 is CASSYPKNDRAKEAFF. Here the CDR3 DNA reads TGTGCCAGCAGTTACCCCAAGAACGACAGGGCTAAAGAAGCTTTCTTT.

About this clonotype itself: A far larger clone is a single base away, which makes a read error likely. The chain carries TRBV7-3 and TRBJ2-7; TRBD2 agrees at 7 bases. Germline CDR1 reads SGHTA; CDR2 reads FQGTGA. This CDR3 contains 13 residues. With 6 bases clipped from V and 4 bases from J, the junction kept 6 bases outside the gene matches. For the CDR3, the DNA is TGTGCCAGCAGGACTAGCCGCCAGTACGAGCAGTACTTC. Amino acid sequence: CASRTSRQYEQYF.